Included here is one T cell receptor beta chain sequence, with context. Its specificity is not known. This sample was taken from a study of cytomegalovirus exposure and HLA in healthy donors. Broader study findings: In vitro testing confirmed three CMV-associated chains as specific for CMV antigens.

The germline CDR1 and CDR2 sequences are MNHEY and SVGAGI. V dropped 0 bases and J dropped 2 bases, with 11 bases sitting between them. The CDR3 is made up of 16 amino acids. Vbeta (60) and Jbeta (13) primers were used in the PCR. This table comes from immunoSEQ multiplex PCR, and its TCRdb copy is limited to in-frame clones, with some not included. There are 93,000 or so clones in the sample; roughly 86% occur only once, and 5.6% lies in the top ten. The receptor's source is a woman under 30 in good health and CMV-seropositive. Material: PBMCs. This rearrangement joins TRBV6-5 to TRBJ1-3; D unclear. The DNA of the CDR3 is TGTGCCAGCAGTTACTCGTCTGCAGGTCCTGGAAACACCATATATTTT. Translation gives CASSYSSAGPGNTIYF.